Below, 4 T cell receptor beta chains from the same sample are listed, as sequenced in a study of T cells in Graves' hyperthyroidism and ophthalmopathy. Amplified TCR beta CDR3 regions came from RNA transcripts. Carried out on the TCR CDR3, a first-round RT-PCR used the HTBI primer set. TCRdb passed the multiplex PCR reads through MiXCR, listing each CDR3 protein once. The profile shows roughly 200,000 distinct CDR3 sequences, about 18% of them singletons. The sequenced sample consisted of blood. The source is a man aged 40-49 years with Graves' hyperthyroidism.

The CDR3 sequence: CASNDGGGPRDNTEAFF. As DNA, the CDR3 is TGTGCCAGCAATGACGGGGGAGGGCCACGAGATAACACTGAAGCTTTCTTT. The chain couples TRBV6-1 to TRBJ1-1, with D possibly TRBD1 on 5 matching bases. Trimming shortened V by 7 bases and J by 2 bases, and 23 bases separated the two germline ends. From germline, CDR1 is MNHNS and CDR2 SASEGT. The CDR3 is 17 amino acids.

In this sample, this clonotype turned up many times. The chain joins TRBV28 to TRBJ1-5; perhaps TRBD1 as D (5 bases). Per the germline V gene, CDR1 is MDHEN and CDR2 is SYDVKM. CDR3 length equals 13 residues. Trimming cost V 4 bases and J 3 bases, with 7 bases left between them. The CDR3 is CASSWGFNQPQHF. CDR3 bases: TGTGCCAGCAGTTGGGGGTTCAATCAGCCCCAGCATTTT.

This clonotype has at least ten counts. The chain has TRBV7-9 and TRBJ2-3; 7 bases agree with TRBD2. Trimming cost V 4 bases and J 0 bases; bases outside gene matches: 7. CDR1 SEHNR and CDR2 FQNEAQ come from the germline V gene (reference sequence). The CDR3 extends over 16 amino acids. The CDR3 sequence is CASSSQLRGSTDTQYF. CDR3 nucleotides: TGTGCCAGCAGCTCCCAATTGCGGGGGAGCACAGATACGCAGTATTTT.

This clonotype showed up just a few times. One base away lies a much larger clone, so this may be a sequencing read error. This rearrangement joins TRBV20-1 to TRBJ1-2; D may be TRBD1 (6 bases). CDR1 is DFQATT, CDR2 SNEGSKA, per germline (reference sequence). This CDR3 comprises 15 residues. CDR3 sequence: CSAGDRRQADYGYTF. The CDR3 nucleotides are TGCAGTGCTGGAGATCGGCGACAGGCCGACTATGGCTACACCTTC.